In this sample, the clone carrying this TCR beta chain turned up many times. Amplified TCR beta CDR3 regions derived from RNA transcripts. The HTBI set primed first-round TCR CDR3 RT-PCR. TCRdb itself ran the multiplex PCR reads through MiXCR, one entry per CDR3 protein. The sample yields around 290,000 distinct CDR3 sequences, roughly an eighth seen once. The sample originates from a study of T cells in Graves' hyperthyroidism and ophthalmopathy. CDR1 is MNHEY, CDR2 SVGEGT, per germline. V gave up 0 bases and J gave up 10 bases, with 7 bases separating them. This CDR3 contains 12 residues. The genes are TRBV6-2 or TRBV6-3 and TRBJ2-4, with TRBD1 as a possible D gene (6 bases). The origin of this receptor is a woman aged 40-49 years with Graves' hyperthyroidism. The sample consisted of blood. CDR3 region: CASSYSGAIQYF. CDR3 in DNA: TGTGCCAGCAGTTACTCGGGGGCAATTCAGTACTTC.